This T cell receptor beta chain was documented in a study of regulatory T cells in long-lasting Graves disease. With iRepertoire HTBI primers and Arm-PCR of CDR3 regions, TCR beta libraries were built. From the multiplex PCR reads, TCRdb called clonotypes with MiXCR, one entry per CDR3 protein. Here the sample spans approximately 470,000 distinct CDR3 sequences, 15% to 20% being singletons. General observations from the study: The study found TRBV28, TRBJ1-2 and TRBJ2-5 favored in persistent disease.

Time point denoted: newly diagnosed GD, antithyroid drugs for less than 3 months. PBMC RNA was the source of the TCR library. Germline CDR1 and CDR2: MDHEN and SYDVKM. This CDR3 has 15 amino acids. The V and J ends lost 7 bases and 5 bases, in that order; junction bases with no gene match: 14. Only a few counts were recorded for this clonotype. The antigen remains undetermined. This sample also appeared in a second study, on T cells in Graves' hyperthyroidism and ophthalmopathy. This second report adds: If no ophthalmopathy progression occurred within 18 months, Graves' hyperthyroidism was stable. Patients were excluded because of uncontrolled infection, other autoimmune disease, pregnancy or lactation.

This rearrangement joins TRBV28 to TRBJ2-7, with 7 nucleotides matching TRBD1. The sequence was collected from a man aged 40-49 years with Graves disease. The starting material was peripheral blood mononuclear cells (PBMCs), obtained at new diagnosis, from a patient treated with antithyroid drugs. CDR3 in amino acids: CASNSVTGVPHEQYF. The CDR3 coding sequence is TGTGCCAGCAATTCGGTTACAGGGGTCCCGCACGAGCAGTACTTC.